Listed here are 3 T cell receptor beta chains from one sample, sequenced in a study of molecular identifiers for immune sequencing clone quantification. One entry per CDR3 protein, called by TCRdb with MiXCR from the PCR reads. The data contain over 600,000 distinct CDR3 sequences, less than 20% of them singletons. The sequenced sample consisted of naive CD8+ T cells from blood, with Jurkat cell RNA spiked in. Subset described: FACS-sorted CD8+CD4-CCR7+CD45RA+ naive T cells. The receptor source for this set is a human donor in good health. Some libraries in this study had Jurkat cell RNA spiked in.

Details on this clonotype: This may come from a read error, since a much larger clone is one base off. Because the CDR3 is missing its conserved closing phenylalanine or tryptophan, this is likely a read error. V is TRBV2 and J is TRBJ1-1; perhaps TRBD1 as D (6 bases). The CDR3 is 16 amino acids. Germline CDR1 is SNHLY and CDR2 is FYNNEI. V dropped 6 bases and J dropped 4 bases, with 21 bases sitting between them. The CDR3, as DNA: TGTGCCAGCAGAACCTCTCGGGACGTCAGGGGCACTGAAGCTTTCTCT. Its translation: CASRTSRDVRGTEAFS.

Only a few counts were recorded for this clonotype. The chain links TRBV27 to TRBJ1-6; D remains unclear. The germline V and J ends were trimmed by 5 bases and 6 bases, with 8 bases remaining between them. This CDR3 region has 13 residues. From germline, CDR1 is MNHEY and CDR2 SMNVEV (reference sequence). The CDR3 nucleotides are TGTGCCAGCAGTCTTCAGATTAATTCACCCCTCCACTTT. It translates to CASSLQINSPLHF.

This clonotype was detected a few times. This chain connects TRBV6-5 to TRBJ1-1; 7 positions agree with TRBD1. Trimming at V came to 7 bases and at J to 2 bases, leaving 10 bases not matched to a gene. CDR1 is MNHEY, CDR2 SVGAGI, per germline. The CDR3 is 15 residues long. In nucleotides, the CDR3 is TGTGCCAGCAATGGAGCAGGGGGTGGAAACACTGAAGCTTTCTTT. Translation: CASNGAGGGNTEAFF.